This T cell receptor (beta chain) was recovered during a study of T cells in Graves' hyperthyroidism and ophthalmopathy. Broader study findings: Ophthalmopathy and stable hyperthyroidism were separated by a 13 V-J model. It was a median around 6 months before onset that the model predicted ophthalmopathy.

The sample holds many counts of this clonotype. Its specificity is not known. Researchers amplified the TCR beta CDR3 regions from RNA transcripts. The HTBI primer set was used in a first-round RT-PCR of the TCR CDR3. One entry per CDR3 protein results from TCRdb running MiXCR on the multiplex PCR reads. Counted here are approximately 530,000 distinct CDR3 sequences, approximately 15% occurring once; the ten biggest clones make up under 20%. Calling Graves' hyperthyroidism stable meant ophthalmopathy did not progress within 18 months. Material: blood. The source of this sequence is a woman between 18 and 29 years old with Graves' hyperthyroidism.

The CDR3 is CATSDFSRNNEQFF. Here the CDR3 DNA reads TGTGCCACCAGTGATTTTTCCAGAAACAATGAGCAGTTCTTC. This chain links TRBV24-1 with TRBJ2-1; D remains unclear. The CDR3 extends over 14 amino acids. V lost 1 base and J 5 bases, leaving 8 bases between the germline ends. Per germline, CDR1 KGHDR and CDR2 SFDVKD.